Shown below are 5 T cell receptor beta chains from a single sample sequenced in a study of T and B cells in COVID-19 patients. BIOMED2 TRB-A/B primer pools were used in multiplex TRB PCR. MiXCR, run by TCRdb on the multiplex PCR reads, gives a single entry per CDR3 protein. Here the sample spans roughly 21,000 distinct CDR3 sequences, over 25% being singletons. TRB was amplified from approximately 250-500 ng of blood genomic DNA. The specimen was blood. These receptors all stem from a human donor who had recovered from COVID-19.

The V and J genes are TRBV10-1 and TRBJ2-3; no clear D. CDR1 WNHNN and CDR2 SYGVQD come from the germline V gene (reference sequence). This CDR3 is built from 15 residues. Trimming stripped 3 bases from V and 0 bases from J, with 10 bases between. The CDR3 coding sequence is TGCGCCAGCAGTGACACTTTCTCTAGCACAGATACGCAGTATTTT. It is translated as CASSDTFSSTDTQYF.

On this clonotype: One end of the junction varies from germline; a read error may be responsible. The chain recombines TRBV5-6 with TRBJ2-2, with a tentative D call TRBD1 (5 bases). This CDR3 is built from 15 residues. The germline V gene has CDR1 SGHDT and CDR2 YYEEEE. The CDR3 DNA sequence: TGCGCCAGCAGCTTGATAGGGGTTGGCACCGGGGAGCTGTTTTTT. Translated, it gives CASSLIGVGTGELFF.

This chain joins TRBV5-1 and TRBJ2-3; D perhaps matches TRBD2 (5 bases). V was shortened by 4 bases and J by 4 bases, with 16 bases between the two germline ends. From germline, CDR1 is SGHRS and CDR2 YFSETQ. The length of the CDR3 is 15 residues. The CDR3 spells CASSPDPRRADTQYF. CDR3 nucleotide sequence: TGCGCCAGCAGCCCGGACCCGAGGCGGGCAGATACGCAGTATTTT. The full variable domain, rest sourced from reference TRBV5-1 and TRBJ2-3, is KAGVTQTPRYLIKTRGQQVTLSCSPISGHRSVSWYQQTPGQGLQFLFEYFSETQRNKGNFPGRFSGRQFSNSRSEMNVSTLELGDSALYLCASSPDPRRADTQYFGPGTRLTVL.

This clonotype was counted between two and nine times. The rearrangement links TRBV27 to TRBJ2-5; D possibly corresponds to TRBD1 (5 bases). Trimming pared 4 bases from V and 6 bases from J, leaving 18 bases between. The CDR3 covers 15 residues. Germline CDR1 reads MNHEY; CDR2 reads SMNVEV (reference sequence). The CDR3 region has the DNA TGTGCCAGCAGTTATGGTGTAGGATCAGGGCAGACCCAGTACTTC. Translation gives CASSYGVGSGQTQYF.

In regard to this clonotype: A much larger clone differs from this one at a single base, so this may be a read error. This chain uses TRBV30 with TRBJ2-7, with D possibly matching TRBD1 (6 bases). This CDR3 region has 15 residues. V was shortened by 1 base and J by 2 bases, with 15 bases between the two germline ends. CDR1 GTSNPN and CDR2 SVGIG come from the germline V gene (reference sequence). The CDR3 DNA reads TGTGCCTGGAGTGCTGCAGGGGCGCAGACCTACGAGCAGTACTTC. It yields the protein CAWSAAGAQTYEQYF.